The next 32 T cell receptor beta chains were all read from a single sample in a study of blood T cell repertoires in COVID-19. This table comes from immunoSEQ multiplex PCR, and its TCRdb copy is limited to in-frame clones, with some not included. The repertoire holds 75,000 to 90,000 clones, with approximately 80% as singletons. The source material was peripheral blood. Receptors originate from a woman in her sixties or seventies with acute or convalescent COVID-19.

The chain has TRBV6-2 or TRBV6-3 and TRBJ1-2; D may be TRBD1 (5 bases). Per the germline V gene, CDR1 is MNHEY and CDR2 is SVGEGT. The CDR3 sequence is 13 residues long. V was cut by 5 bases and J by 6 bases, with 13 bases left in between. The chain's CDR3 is CASSAWGLHGYTF. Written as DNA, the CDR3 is TGTGCCAGCAGTGCTTGGGGCCTCCATGGCTACACCTTC.

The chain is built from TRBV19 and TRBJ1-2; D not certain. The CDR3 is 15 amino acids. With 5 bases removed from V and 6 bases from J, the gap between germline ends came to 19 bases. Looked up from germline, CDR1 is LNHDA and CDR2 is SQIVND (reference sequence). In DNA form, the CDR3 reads TGTGCCAGTAGTCTTAGAATTTGGGCCTCTCATGGCTACACCTTC. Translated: CASSLRIWASHGYTF.

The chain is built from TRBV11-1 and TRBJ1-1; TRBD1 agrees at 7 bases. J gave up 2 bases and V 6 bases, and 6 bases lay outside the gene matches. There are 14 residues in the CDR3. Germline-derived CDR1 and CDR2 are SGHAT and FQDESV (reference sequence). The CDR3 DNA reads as TGTGCCAGCAGGGGACAGCTTGCTAACACTGAAGCTTTCTTT. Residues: CASRGQLANTEAFF. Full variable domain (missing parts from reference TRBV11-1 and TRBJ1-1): EAEVAQSPRYKITEKSQAVAFWCDPISGHATLYWYRQILGQGPELLVQFQDESVVDDSQLPKDRFSAERLKGVDSTLKIQPAELGDSAMYLCASRGQLANTEAFFGQGTRLTVV.

The CDR3, as DNA: TGTGCCAGCAGCGTAAGGGACACCTATTACGAGCAGTACTTC. This translates into CASSVRDTYYEQYF. The chain uses TRBV9 and TRBJ2-7; D is perhaps TRBD1 (6 bases). Trimming left V 1 base short and J 4 bases short, with 12 bases between. Germline CDR1 SGDLS, CDR2 YYNGEE. The CDR3 is made up of 14 amino acids.

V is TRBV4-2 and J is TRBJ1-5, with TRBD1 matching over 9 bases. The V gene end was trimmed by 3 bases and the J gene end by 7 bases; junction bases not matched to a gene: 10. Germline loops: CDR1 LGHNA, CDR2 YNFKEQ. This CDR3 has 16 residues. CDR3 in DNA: TGTGCCAGCAGCCAGGAATTGGGACAGGGAATGCAGCCCCAGCATTTT. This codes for CASSQELGQGMQPQHF.

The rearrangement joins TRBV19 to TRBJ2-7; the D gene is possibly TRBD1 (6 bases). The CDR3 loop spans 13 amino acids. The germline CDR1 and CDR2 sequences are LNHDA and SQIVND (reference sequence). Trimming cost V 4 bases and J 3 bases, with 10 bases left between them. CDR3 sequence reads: CASSRGLNYEQYF. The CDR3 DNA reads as TGTGCCAGTAGTAGGGGGCTGAACTACGAGCAGTACTTC.

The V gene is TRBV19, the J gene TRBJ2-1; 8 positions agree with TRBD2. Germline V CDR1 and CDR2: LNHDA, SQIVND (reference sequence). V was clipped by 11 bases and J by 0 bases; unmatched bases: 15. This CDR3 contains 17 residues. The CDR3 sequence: CAPSQRGTKVSYNEQFF. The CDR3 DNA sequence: TGTGCCCCTAGCCAGCGGGGGACTAAAGTCTCCTACAATGAGCAGTTCTTC.

The chain's CDR3 is CASSLDTSNYGYTF. The CDR3 DNA follows: TGTGCCAGCAGCTTAGATACTTCTAACTATGGCTACACCTTC. This rearrangement joins TRBV7-8 to TRBJ1-2; D uncertain. The germline V gene encodes CDR1 SGHVS and CDR2 FQNEAQ. Trimming shortened V by 1 base and J by 0 bases, and 6 bases separated the two germline ends. The CDR3 sequence is 14 residues long.

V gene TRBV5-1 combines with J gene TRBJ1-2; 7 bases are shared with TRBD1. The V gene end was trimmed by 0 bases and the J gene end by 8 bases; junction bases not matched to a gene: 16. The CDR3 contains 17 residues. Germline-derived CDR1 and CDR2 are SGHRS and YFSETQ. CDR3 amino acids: CASSLGRARDRGWGYTF. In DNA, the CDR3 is TGCGCCAGCAGCTTGGGTCGGGCTAGGGACAGAGGCTGGGGCTACACCTTC.

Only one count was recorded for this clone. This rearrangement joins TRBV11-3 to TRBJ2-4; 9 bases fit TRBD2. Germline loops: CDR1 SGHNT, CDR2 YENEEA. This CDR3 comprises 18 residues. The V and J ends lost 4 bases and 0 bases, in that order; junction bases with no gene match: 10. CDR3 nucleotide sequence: TGTGCCAGCAGCTCGCCAAGCGGGGGGTCTATAGCCAAAAACATTCAGTACTTC. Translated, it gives CASSSPSGGSIAKNIQYF.

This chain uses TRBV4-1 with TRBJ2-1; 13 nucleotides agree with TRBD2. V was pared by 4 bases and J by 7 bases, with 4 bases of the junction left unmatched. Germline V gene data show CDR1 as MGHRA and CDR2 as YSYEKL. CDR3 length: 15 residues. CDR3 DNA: TGCGCCAGCAGCCTCACTAGCGGGGGGGCGAATGAGCAGTTCTTC. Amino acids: CASSLTSGGANEQFF.

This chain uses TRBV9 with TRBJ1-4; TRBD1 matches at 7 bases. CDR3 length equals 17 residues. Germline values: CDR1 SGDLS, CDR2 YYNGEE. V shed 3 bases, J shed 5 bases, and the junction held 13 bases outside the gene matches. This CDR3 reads CASSEGAGGQPNEKLFF. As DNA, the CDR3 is TGTGCCAGCAGCGAGGGGGCGGGAGGACAGCCAAATGAAAAACTGTTTTTT.

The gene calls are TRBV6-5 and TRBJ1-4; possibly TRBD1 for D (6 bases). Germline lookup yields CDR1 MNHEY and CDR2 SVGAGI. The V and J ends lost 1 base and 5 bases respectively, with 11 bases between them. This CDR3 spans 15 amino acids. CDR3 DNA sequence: TGTGCCAGCAGTTACTTGACAGGCATCAATGAAAAACTGTTTTTT. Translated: CASSYLTGINEKLFF.

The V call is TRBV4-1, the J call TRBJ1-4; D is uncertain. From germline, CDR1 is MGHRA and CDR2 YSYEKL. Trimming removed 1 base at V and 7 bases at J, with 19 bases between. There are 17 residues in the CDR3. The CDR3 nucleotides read TGCGCCAGCAGCCAAGGGCGGAACCGGGTCTGGAGTGAAAAACTGTTTTTT. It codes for CASSQGRNRVWSEKLFF.

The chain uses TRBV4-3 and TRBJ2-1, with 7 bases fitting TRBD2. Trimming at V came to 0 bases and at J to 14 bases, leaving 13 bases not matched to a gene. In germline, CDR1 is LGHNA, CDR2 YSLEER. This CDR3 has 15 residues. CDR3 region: CASSQDPSGAQREFF. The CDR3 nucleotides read TGCGCCAGCAGCCAAGATCCCAGCGGGGCCCAGAGGGAGTTCTTC.

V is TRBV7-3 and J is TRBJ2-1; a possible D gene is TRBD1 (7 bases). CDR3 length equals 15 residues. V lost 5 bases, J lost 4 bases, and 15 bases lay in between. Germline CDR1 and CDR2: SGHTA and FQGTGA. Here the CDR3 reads CASSPAGGNYNEQFF. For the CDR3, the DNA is TGTGCCAGCAGCCCAGCAGGGGGGAATTACAATGAGCAGTTCTTC. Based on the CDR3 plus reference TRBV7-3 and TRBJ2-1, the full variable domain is GAGVSQTPSNKVTEKGKYVELRCDPISGHTALYWYRQSLGQGPEFLIYFQGTGAADDSGLPNDRFFAVRPEGSVSTLKIQRTERGDSAVYLCASSPAGGNYNEQFFGPGTRLTVL.

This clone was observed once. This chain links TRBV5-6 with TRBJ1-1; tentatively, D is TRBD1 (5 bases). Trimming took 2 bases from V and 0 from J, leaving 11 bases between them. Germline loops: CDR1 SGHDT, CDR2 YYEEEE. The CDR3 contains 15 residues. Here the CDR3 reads CASSLGNRLNTEAFF. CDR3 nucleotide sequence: TGTGCCAGCAGCTTAGGGAACAGGTTGAACACTGAAGCTTTCTTT.

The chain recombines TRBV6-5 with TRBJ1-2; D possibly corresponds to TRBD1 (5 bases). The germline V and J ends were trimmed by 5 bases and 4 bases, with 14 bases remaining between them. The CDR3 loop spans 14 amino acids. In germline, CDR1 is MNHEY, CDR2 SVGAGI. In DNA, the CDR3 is TGTGCCAGCAGTCCGAGACAGCTAGTCTATGGCTACACCTTC. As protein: CASSPRQLVYGYTF.

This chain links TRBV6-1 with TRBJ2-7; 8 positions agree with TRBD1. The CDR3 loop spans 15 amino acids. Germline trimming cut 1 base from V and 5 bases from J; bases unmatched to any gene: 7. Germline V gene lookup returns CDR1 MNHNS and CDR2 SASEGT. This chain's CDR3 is CASSEGTGTSHEQYF. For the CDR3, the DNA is TGTGCCAGCAGTGAAGGGACAGGGACATCGCACGAGCAGTACTTC.

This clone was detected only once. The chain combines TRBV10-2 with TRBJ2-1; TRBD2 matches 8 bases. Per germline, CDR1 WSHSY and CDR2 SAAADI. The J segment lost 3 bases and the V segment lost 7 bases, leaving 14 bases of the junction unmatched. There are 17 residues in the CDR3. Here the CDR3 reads CASKDPIQGTSYNEQFF. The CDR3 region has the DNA TGCGCCAGCAAAGATCCCATCCAGGGGACTAGCTACAATGAGCAGTTCTTC.

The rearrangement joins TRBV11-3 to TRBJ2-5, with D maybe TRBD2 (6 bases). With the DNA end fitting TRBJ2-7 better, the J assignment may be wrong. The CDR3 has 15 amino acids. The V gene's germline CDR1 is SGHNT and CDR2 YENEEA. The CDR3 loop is CASSLDLGGGYEQYF. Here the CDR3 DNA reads TGTGCCAGCAGCTTAGACCTGGGGGGTGGCTACGAGCAGTACTTC.

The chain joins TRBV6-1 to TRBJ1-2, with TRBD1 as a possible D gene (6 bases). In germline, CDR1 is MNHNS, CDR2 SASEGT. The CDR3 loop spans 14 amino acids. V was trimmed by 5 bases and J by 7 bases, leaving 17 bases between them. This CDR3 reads CASSLTSGVIGYTF. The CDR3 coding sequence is TGTGCCAGCAGTTTAACTTCAGGGGTAATTGGCTACACCTTC.

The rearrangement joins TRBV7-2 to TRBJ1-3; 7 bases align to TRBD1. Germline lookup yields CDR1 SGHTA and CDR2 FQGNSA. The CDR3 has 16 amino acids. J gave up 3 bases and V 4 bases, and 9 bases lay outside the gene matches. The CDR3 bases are TGTGCCAGCAGCTCAGACAGGGTTGACATTGGAAACACCATATATTTT. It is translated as CASSSDRVDIGNTIYF.

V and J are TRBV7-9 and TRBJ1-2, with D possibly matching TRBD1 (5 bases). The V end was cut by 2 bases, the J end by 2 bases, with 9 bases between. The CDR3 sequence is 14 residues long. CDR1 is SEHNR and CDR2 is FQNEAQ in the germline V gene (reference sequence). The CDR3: CASSLKGLNYGYTF. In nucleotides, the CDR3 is TGTGCCAGCAGCTTAAAGGGGCTCAACTATGGCTACACCTTC.

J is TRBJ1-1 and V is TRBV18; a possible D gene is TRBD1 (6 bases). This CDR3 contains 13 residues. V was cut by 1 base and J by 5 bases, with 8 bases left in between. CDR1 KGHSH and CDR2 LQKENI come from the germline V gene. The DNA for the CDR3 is TGTGCCAGCTCACCACGAGGGGGAACTGAAGCTTTCTTT. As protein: CASSPRGGTEAFF. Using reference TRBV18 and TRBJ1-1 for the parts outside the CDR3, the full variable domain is NAGVMQNPRHLVRRRGQEARLRCSPMKGHSHVYWYRQLPEEGLKFMVYLQKENIIDESGMPKERFSAEFPKEGPSILRIQQVVRGDSAAYFCASSPRGGTEAFFGQGTRLTVV.

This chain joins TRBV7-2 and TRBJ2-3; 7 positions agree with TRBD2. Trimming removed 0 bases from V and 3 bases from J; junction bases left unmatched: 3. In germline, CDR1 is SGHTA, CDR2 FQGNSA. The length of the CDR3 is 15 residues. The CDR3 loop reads CASSLAGLVTDTQYF. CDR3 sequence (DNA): TGTGCCAGCAGCTTAGCCGGACTAGTTACAGATACGCAGTATTTT.

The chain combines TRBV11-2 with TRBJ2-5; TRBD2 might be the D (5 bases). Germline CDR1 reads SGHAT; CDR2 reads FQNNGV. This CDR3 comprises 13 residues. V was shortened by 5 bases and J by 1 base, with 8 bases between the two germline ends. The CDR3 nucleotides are TGTGCCAGCAGCCGGGGTCGCCAAGAGACCCAGTACTTC. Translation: CASSRGRQETQYF.

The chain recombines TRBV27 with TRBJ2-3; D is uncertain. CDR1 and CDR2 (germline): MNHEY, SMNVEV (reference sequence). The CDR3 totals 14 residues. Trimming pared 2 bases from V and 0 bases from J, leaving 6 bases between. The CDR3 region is CASSLEQSTDTQYF. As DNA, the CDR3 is TGTGCCAGCAGTTTAGAACAGAGCACAGATACGCAGTATTTT.

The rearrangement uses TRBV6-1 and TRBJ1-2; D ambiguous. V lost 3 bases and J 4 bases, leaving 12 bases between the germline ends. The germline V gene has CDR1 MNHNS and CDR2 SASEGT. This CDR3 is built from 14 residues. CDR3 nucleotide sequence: TGTGCCAGCAGTGAGCAGCCCGGGGTCTATGGCTACACCTTC. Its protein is CASSEQPGVYGYTF.

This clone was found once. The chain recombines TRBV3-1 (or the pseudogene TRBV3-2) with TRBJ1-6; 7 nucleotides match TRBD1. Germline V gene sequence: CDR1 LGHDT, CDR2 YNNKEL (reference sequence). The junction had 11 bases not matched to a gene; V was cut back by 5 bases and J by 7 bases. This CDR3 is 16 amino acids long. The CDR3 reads CASSGSPGQLNSPLHF. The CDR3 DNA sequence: TGTGCCAGCAGCGGCTCACCGGGACAGCTAAATTCACCCCTCCACTTT.

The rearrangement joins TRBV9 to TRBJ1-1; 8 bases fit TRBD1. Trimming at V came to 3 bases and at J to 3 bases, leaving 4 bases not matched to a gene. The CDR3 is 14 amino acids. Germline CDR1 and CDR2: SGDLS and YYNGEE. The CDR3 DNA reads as TGTGCCAGCAGCGACCACAGGGGGGACACTGAAGCTTTCTTT. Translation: CASSDHRGDTEAFF.

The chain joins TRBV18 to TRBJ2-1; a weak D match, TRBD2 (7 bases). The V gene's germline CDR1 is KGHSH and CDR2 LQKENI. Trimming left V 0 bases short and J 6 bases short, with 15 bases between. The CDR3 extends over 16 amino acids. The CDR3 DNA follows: TGTGCCAGCTCACCACCTGGGGGGGGGCTCTCCAATGAGCAGTTCTTC. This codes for CASSPPGGGLSNEQFF.